The clone carrying this T cell receptor beta chain was seen ten or more times. Its antigen is unidentified. Germline lookup yields CDR1 SGHRS and CDR2 YFSETQ. The CDR3 consists of 13 residues. V lost 2 bases and J lost 11, with 16 bases in between. Synthesis of cDNA used 5'RACE (with 10-nucleotide random UMIs). Whenever a sequencing run was performed, it yielded over 190 million TCR-beta sequences from 15-18 subjects. TCRdb reprocessed the 5' RACE reads via MiXCR and lists one record per CDR3 protein. The data hold approximately 36,000 distinct CDR3 sequences, with over 8.5% observed a single time. These data belong to a study of neurological immune-mediated disorders. Study findings and constraints: The study found the most TCR clonal expansion in HTLV-1-associated myelopathy and the least in multiple sclerosis, below healthy controls.

Time point denoted: technical triplicate 1. The receptor was derived from a man in his fifties or sixties with HTLV-1-associated myelopathy (HAM/TSP). This sequence joins TRBV5-1 and TRBJ1-2; maybe TRBD1 (6 bases). Sequenced sample: PBMCs. The CDR3 nucleotides read TGCGCCAGCAGCTTCCCCAGCAGGGGTGGTTACACCTTC. Residues: CASSFPSRGGYTF.